This TCR beta chain was obtained from a study of cytomegalovirus exposure and HLA in healthy donors. The CDR3 consists of 15 residues. The germline V gene has CDR1 SGHNT and CDR2 YYREEE (reference sequence). J lost 5 bases, V lost 3 bases, and 6 bases had no gene match. PCR involved 60 Vbeta and 13 Jbeta primers. Generated by immunoSEQ multiplex PCR, the TCRdb table keeps only in-frame clones and is missing some. The repertoire holds some 96,000 clones, with approximately 64% as singletons. The source is a man aged 60 to 75 in good health and CMV-seronegative. The chain uses TRBV5-4 and TRBJ2-3; TRBD2 matches 10 bases. Material for sequencing was PBMCs. The CDR3 protein is CASSSIRLAGDTQYF. CDR3 nucleotides: TGTGCCAGCAGCTCTATCCGACTAGCGGGAGATACGCAGTATTTT.